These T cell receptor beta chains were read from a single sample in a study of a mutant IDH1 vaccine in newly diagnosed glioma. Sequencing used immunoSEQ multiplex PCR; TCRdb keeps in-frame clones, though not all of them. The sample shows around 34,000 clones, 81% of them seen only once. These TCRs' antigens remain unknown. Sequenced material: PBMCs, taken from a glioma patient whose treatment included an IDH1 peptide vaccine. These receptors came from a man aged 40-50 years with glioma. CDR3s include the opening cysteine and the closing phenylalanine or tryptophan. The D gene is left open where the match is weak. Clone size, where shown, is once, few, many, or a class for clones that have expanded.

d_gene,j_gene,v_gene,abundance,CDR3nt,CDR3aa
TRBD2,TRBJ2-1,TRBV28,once,TGTGCCAGCAGTTTACCGGGCGGACTAGCGGGGTACAATGAGCAGTTCTTC,CASSLPGGLAGYNEQFF
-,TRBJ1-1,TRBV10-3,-,TGTGCCATCAGCTCGAACACTGAAGCTTTCTTT,CAISSNTEAFF
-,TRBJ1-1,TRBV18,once,TGTGCCAGCTCACCACTGCATTCATGGAACACTGAAGCTTTCTTT,CASSPLHSWNTEAFF
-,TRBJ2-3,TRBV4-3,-,TGCGCCAGCAGCCTCCGCTGGGGGCCCACAGATACGCAGTATTTT,CASSLRWGPTDTQYF
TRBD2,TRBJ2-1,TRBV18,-,TGTGCCAGCTCACCAGCGGGGGGATACAATGAGCAGTTCTTC,CASSPAGGYNEQFF
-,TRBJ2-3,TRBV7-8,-,TGTGCCAGCAGACCTACTTGGACGGGGAGTAGAAGGGGCACAGATACGCAGTATTTT,CASRPTWTGSRRGTDTQYF
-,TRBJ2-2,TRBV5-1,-,TGCGCCAGCAGCTTAATGACAGACACCGGGGAGCTGTTTTTT,CASSLMTDTGELFF
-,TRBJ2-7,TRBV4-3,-,TGCGCCAGCAGCCAAGGAAGGTCTTCCTCCTACGAGCAGTACTTC,CASSQGRSSSYEQYF
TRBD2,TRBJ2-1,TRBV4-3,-,TGCGCCAGCAGCCCCCGGGCCGGGGGGGGCAATGAGCAGTTCTTC,CASSPRAGGGNEQFF
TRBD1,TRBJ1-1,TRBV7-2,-,TGTGCCAGCAGCTCCGTAAGGACAGGGAACACTGAAGCTTTCTTT,CASSSVRTGNTEAFF
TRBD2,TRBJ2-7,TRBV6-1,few,TGTGCCAGCAGTGAACTAGCGGGGGCCTACGAGCAGTACTTC,CASSELAGAYEQYF
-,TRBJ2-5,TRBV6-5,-,TGTGCCAGCAGTCGGCTCGGGGTGGAGACCCAGTACTTC,CASSRLGVETQYF
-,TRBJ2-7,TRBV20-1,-,TGCAGTGCTAGATCAAGCGGGCCTCAGTACTTC,CSARSSGPQYF
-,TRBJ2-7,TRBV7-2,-,TGTGCCAGCAGCTCACTGGCAGGGGCGAATTACGAGCAGTACTTC,CASSSLAGANYEQYF
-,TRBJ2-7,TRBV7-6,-,TGTGCCAGCAGCTTAGCCGGGGGTAGCTCCTACGAGCAGTACTTC,CASSLAGGSSYEQYF
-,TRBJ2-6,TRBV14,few,TGTGCCAGCAGCCAAGTTCTTGGAAGACCGGGGGCCGGGGCCAACGTCCTGACTTTC,CASSQVLGRPGAGANVLTF
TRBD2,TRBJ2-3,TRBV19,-,TGTGCCAGTAGGCCGCGGGGGTCGCCAGATACGCAGTATTTT,CASRPRGSPDTQYF
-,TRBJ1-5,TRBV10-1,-,TGCGCCAGCATTAAGCGGGGGGCTTTGAGTCAGCCCCAGCATTTT,CASIKRGALSQPQHF
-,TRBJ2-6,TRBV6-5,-,TGTGCCAGCAGTTACCGATCGGTCTCTGGGGCCAACGTCCTGACTTTC,CASSYRSVSGANVLTF
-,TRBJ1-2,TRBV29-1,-,TGCAGCGTTGGATCCCGGGAGGGCTATGGCTACACCTTC,CSVGSREGYGYTF
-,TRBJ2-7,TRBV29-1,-,-,CSVEDSGQGGHEQYF
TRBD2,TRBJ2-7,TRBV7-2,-,TGTGCCAGCAGCTTGACCGGGACTAAAAGCTACGAGCAGTACTTC,CASSLTGTKSYEQYF
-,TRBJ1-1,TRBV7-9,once,TGTGCCAGCAGCTTATCCCTTAGGGAAGCTTTCTTT,CASSLSLREAFF
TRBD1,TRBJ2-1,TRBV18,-,TGTGCCAGCTCACCGGGAGACAGGGGCTACAATGAGCAGTTCTTC,CASSPGDRGYNEQFF
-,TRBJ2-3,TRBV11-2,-,TGTGCCAGCAGCATCCTATTCCCAGATACGCAGTATTTT,CASSILFPDTQYF
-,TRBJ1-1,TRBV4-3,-,TGCGCCAGCAGCCAAAGACGGAGGAACACTGAAGCTTTCTTT,CASSQRRRNTEAFF